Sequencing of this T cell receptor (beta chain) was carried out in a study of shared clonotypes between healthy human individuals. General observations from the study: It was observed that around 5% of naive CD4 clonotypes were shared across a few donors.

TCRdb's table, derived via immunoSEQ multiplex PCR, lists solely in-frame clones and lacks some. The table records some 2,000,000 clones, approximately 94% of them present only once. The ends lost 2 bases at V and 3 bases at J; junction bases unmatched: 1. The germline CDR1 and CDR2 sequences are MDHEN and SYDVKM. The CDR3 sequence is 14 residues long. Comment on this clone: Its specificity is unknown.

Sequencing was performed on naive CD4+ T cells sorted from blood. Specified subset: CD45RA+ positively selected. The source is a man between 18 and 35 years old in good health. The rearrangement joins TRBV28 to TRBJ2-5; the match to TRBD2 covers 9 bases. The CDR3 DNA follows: TGTGCCAGCAGTTTAGCTAGCGGGGAAGAGACCCAGTACTTC. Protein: CASSLASGEETQYF.